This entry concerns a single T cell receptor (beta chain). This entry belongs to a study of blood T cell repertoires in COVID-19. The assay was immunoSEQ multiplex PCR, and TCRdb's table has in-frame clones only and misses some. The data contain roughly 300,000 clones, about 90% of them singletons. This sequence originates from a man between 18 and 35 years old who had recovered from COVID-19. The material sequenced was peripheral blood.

Here the CDR3 DNA reads TGTGCCAGCAGTACCGACAGGGAACAAGAGACCCAGTACTTC. This sequence encodes CASSTDREQETQYF. V is TRBV9 and J is TRBJ2-5; the match to TRBD1 covers 7 bases. Germline CDR1 and CDR2: SGDLS and YYNGEE. J gave up 2 bases and V 5 bases, and 6 bases lay outside the gene matches. This CDR3 spans 14 amino acids.